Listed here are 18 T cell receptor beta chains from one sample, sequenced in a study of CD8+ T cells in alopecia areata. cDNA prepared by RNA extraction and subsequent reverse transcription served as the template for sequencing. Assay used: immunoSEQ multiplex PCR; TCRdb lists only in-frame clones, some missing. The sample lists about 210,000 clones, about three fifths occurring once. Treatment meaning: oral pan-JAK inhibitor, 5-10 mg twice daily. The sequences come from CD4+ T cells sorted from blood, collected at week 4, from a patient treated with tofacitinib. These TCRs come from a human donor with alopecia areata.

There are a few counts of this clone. In DNA, the CDR3 is TGTGCCAGCAGTTATTATGGCGGGGGGACAGATACGCAGTATTTT. Its protein product is CASSYYGGGTDTQYF. V usage is TRBV6-6 and J usage is TRBJ2-3; 8 positions agree with TRBD2. Trimming cost V 3 bases and J 3 bases; bases outside gene matches: 5. Germline V CDR1 and CDR2: MNHNY, SVGAGI (reference sequence). This CDR3 comprises 15 residues.

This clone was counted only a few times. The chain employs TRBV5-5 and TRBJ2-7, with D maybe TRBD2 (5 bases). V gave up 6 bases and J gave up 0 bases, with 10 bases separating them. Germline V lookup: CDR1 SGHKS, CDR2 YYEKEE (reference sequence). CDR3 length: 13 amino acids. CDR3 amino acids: CASKAAPSYEQYF. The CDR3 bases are TGTGCCAGCAAAGCGGCCCCCTCCTACGAGCAGTACTTC.

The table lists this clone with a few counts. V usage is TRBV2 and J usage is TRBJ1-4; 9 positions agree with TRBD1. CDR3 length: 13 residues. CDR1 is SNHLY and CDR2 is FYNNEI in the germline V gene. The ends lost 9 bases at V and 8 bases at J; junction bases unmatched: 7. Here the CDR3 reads CASKVGTGEKLFF. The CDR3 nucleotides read TGTGCCAGTAAAGTTGGGACAGGGGAAAAACTGTTTTTT.

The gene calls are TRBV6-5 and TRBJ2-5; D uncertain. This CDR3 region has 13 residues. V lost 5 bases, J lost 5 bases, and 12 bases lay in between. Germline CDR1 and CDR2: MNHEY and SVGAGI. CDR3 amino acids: CASSEFQAETQYF. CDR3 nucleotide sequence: TGTGCCAGCAGTGAGTTCCAGGCGGAGACCCAGTACTTC.

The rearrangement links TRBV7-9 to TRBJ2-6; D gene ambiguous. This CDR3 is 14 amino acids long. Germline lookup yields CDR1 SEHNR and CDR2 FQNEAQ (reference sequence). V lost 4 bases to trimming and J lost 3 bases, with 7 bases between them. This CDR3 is CASSSFSGANVLTF. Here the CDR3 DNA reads TGTGCCAGCAGCTCGTTTAGTGGGGCCAACGTCCTGACTTTC.

The CDR3 sequence: CATSRDRLGYGYTF. CDR3 nucleotides: TGTGCCACCAGCAGAGATCGGCTCGGGTACGGCTACACCTTC. The genes are TRBV15 and TRBJ1-2; D call uncertain. The germline V and J ends were trimmed by 0 bases and 8 bases, with 13 bases remaining between them. Germline lookup yields CDR1 LNHNV and CDR2 YYDKDF (reference sequence). The CDR3 is 14 residues long.

The CDR3 sequence: CASSLTGGNSDTQYF. CDR3 nucleotides: TGTGCCAGCAGCTTAACTGGGGGGAACTCAGATACGCAGTATTTT. This sequence joins TRBV7-3 and TRBJ2-3, with D possibly being TRBD2 (6 bases). Trimming removed 0 bases at V and 4 bases at J, with 11 bases between. The CDR3 consists of 15 residues. Germline CDR1 reads SGHTA; CDR2 reads FQGTGA.

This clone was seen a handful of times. The CDR3 reads CATRGAGMNTEAFF. As DNA, the CDR3 is TGTGCCACGCGGGGTGCAGGGATGAACACTGAAGCTTTCTTT. This sequence joins TRBV28 and TRBJ1-1; D perhaps matches TRBD1 (5 bases). Trimming shortened V by 10 bases and J by 0 bases, and 15 bases separated the two germline ends. The CDR3 is 14 residues long. Germline lookup yields CDR1 MDHEN and CDR2 SYDVKM.

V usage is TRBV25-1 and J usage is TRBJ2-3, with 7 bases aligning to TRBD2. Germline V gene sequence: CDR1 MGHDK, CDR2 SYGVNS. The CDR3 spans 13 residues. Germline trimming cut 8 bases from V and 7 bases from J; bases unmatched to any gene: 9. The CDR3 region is CASCPGGGNTQYF. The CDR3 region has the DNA TGTGCCAGCTGCCCGGGCGGGGGAAATACGCAGTATTTT. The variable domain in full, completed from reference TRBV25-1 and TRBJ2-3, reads EADIYQTPRYLVIGTGKKITLECSQTMGHDKMYWYQQDPGMELHLIHYSYGVNSTEKGDLSSESTVSRIRTEHFPLTLESARPSHTSQYLCASCPGGGNTQYFGPGTRLTVL.

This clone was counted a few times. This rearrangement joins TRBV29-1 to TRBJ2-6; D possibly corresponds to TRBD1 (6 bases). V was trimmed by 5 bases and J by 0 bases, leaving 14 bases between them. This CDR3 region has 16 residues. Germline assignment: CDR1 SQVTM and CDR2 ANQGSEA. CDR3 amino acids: CSVSTGQISGANVLTF. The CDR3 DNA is TGCAGCGTTTCTACAGGACAGATCTCTGGGGCCAACGTCCTGACTTTC.

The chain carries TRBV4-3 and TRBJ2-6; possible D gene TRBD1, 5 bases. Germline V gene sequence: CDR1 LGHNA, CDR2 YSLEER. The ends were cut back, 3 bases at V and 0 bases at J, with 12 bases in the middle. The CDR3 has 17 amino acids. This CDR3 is CASSQQDRSSGANVLTF. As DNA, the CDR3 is TGCGCCAGCAGCCAGCAAGACAGAAGCTCTGGGGCCAACGTCCTGACTTTC.

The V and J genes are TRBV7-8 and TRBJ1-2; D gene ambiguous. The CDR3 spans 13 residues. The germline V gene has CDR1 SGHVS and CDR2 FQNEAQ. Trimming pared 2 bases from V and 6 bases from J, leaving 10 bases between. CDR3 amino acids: CASSLIPGHGYTF. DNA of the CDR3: TGTGCCAGCAGCTTAATCCCGGGCCATGGCTACACCTTC.

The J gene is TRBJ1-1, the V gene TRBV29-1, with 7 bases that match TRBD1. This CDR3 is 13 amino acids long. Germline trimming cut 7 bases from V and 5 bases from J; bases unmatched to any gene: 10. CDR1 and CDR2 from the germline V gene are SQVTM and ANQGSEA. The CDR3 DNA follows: TGCAGCGCCGCAGGACAGGTCGCGACTGAAGCTTTCTTT. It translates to CSAAGQVATEAFF.

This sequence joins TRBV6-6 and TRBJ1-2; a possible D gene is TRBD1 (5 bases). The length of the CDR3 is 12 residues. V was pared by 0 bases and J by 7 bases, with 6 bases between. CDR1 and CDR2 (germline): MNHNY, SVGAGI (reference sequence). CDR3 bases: TGTGCCAGCAGTTACTCGCAGGGTGGCTACACCTTC. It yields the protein CASSYSQGGYTF.

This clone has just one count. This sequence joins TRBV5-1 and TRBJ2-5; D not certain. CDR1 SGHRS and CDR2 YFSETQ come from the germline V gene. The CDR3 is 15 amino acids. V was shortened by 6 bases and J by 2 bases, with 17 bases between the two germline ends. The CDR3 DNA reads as TGCGCCAGCACCGATTCCCCGGGCCATCAAGAGACCCAGTACTTC. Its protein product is CASTDSPGHQETQYF. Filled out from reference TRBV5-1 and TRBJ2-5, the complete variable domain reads KAGVTQTPRYLIKTRGQQVTLSCSPISGHRSVSWYQQTPGQGLQFLFEYFSETQRNKGNFPGRFSGRQFSNSRSEMNVSTLELGDSALYLCASTDSPGHQETQYFGPGTRLLVL.

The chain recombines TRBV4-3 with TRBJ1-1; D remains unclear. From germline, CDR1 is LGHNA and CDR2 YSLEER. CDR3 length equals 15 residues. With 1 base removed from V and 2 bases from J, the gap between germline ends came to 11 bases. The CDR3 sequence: CASSQGPGDNTEAFF. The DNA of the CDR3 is TGCGCCAGCAGCCAAGGCCCAGGAGATAACACTGAAGCTTTCTTT.

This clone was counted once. As DNA, the CDR3 is TGTGCCAGCAGCGTAGAGCCGGGAGACGAGCAGTACTTC. It translates to CASSVEPGDEQYF. The chain carries TRBV9 and TRBJ2-7, with D possibly being TRBD2 (6 bases). The CDR3 loop spans 13 amino acids. Deletions cut 0 bases from V and 5 bases from J, with 9 bases between. From germline, CDR1 is SGDLS and CDR2 YYNGEE.

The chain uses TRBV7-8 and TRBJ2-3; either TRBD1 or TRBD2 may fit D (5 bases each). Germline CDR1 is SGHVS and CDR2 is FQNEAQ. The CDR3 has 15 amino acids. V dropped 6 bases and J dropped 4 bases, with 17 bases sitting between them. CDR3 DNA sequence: TGTGCCAGCAGTTACCAGGCCAGGGACCCAGATACGCAGTATTTT. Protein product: CASSYQARDPDTQYF.